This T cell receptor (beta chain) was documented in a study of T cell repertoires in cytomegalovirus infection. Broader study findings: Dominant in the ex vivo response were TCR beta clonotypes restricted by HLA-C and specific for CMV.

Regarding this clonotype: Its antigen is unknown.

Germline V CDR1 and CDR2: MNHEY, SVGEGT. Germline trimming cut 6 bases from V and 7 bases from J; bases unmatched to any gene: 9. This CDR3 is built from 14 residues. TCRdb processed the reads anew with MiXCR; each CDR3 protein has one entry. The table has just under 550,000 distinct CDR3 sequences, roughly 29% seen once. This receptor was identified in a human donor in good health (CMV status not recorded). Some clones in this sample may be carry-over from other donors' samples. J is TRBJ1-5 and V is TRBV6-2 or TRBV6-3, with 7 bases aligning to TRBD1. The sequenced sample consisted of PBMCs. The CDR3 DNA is TGTGCCAGCAGGGCGGGACAGAGCGAACAGCCCCAGCATTTT. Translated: CASRAGQSEQPQHF.